The clone carrying this T cell receptor (beta chain) was recorded at least ten times. Its antigen is still unknown. The germline V and J ends were trimmed by 4 bases and 0 bases, with 16 bases remaining between them. CDR1 is SGHRS and CDR2 is YFSETQ in the germline V gene. The CDR3 runs to 16 residues. Making use of molecular barcodes, quantitative 5'-RACE generated TCR beta libraries. MiXCR, applied by TCRdb to the 5' RACE reads, yields one record per CDR3 protein. Of around 770,000 distinct CDR3 sequences in the sample, roughly 12% are singletons; the top ten hold roughly 0.51%. The data stem from a study of CD8 T cells in ankylosing spondylitis. Study results and limitations: Disease-linked clones had a CD8+ phenotype and relatively low frequency in peripheral blood. It appeared that ankylosing spondylitis blood was characterized by a TCR beta motif of about 8 highly homologous variants. Previously reported in reactive arthritis synovial fluid and blood were some of the motif variants. It was reported that disease-linked clones were significantly enriched in matched ankylosing spondylitis synovial fluid.

This chain links TRBV5-1 with TRBJ1-1, with D possibly matching TRBD1 (5 bases). The TCR sequence derives from a male donor with ankylosing spondylitis. Sequencing was carried out using blood, either unsorted or a sorted T cell fraction (not recorded which). CDR3 sequence (DNA): TGCGCCAGCAGCCGGGAGGGGTTGGTAATGAACACTGAAGCTTTCTTT. It specifies CASSREGLVMNTEAFF.